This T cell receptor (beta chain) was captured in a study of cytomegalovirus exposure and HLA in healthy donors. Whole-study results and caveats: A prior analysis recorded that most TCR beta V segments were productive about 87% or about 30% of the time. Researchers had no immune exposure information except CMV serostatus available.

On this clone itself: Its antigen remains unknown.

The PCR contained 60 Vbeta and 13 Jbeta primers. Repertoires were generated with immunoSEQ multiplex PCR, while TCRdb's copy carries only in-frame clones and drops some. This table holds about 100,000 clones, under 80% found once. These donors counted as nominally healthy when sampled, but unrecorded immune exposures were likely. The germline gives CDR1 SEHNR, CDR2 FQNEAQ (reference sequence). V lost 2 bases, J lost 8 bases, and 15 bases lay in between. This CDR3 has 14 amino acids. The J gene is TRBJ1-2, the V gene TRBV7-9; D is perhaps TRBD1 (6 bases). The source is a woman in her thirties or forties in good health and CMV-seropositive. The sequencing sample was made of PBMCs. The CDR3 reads CASSLIGGVRGYTF. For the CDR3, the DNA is TGTGCCAGCAGCTTAATAGGGGGGGTTCGAGGCTACACCTTC.